This T cell receptor beta chain was recovered during a study of PD-1 blockade in classical Hodgkin lymphoma. CDR3 length: 14 residues. V shed 4 bases and J shed 1 base, with 10 bases lying between them. The germline V gene encodes CDR1 LGHNA and CDR2 YSLEER. Generated by immunoSEQ multiplex PCR, the TCRdb table keeps only in-frame clones and is missing some. The sample contains roughly 31,000 clones, approximately 70% of which appear only once. All the patients suffered relapse after autologous stem cell transplantation, and brentuximab vedotin exposure differed. This clonotype was sampled from a human donor with classical Hodgkin lymphoma. Sequenced here: peripheral blood mononuclear cells (PBMCs), sampled before the second cycle of nivolumab. The genes are TRBV4-3 and TRBJ1-1, with no clear D. The CDR3 coding sequence is TGCGCCAGCAGCCGTTCGACTCAGAACACTGAAGCTTTCTTT. Residues: CASSRSTQNTEAFF.